The 10 T cell receptor beta chains given below trace back to one sample, sequenced in a study of CD8 T cells in ankylosing spondylitis. Study findings and constraints: Among TCR beta sequences, a motif of several highly homologous variants appeared characteristic of ankylosing spondylitis blood.

No antigen has been identified for these receptors. Each CDR3 protein gets one entry after TCRdb re-called the 5' RACE reads with MiXCR. This sample has 500,000 to 550,000 distinct CDR3 sequences, with about an eighth found just once. Sequencing was carried out using blood, either unsorted or a sorted T cell fraction (not recorded which). All receptors come from a male donor with ankylosing spondylitis.

This clonotype was counted many times. This rearrangement joins TRBV11-2 to TRBJ1-1, with D unresolved. The germline gives CDR1 SGHAT, CDR2 FQNNGV. The CDR3 has 13 residues. The germline V and J ends were trimmed by 2 bases and 2 bases, with 6 bases remaining between them. In DNA form, the CDR3 reads TGTGCCAGCAGCTTACACATAAACACTGAAGCTTTCTTT. Translating it yields CASSLHINTEAFF.

This clonotype was seen only a few times. The chain carries TRBV10-2 and TRBJ1-6; D uncertain. The CDR3 length is 11 residues. The germline gives CDR1 WSHSY, CDR2 SAAADI. Trimming took off 11 bases at V and 5 bases at J, with 7 bases between the two ends. CDR3 coding DNA: TGCGCCCGAAGAAATAATTCACCCCTCCACTTT. This sequence encodes CARRNNSPLHF.

This clonotype appeared a few times. The CDR3 spells CASSTRGREGREQFF. In DNA, the CDR3 is TGTGCCAGTAGTACGCGGGGGCGGGAGGGTCGAGAGCAGTTCTTC. The rearrangement uses TRBV19 and TRBJ2-1, with TRBD2 identical over 9 bases. This CDR3 spans 15 amino acids. V trimming: 4 bases; J trimming: 10 bases; junction bases outside the gene matches: 11. Germline V gives CDR1 LNHDA, CDR2 SQIVND (reference sequence).

This clonotype was seen only a few times. Here the CDR3 DNA reads TGTGCCATCAGTGATAGCGGGAGGTACCAAGAGACCCAGTACTTC. Its protein is CAISDSGRYQETQYF. The chain combines TRBV10-3 with TRBJ2-5; the match to TRBD2 covers 10 bases. Germline CDR1 and CDR2: ENHRY and SYGVKD. The CDR3 covers 15 residues. Trimming cost V 3 bases and J 0 bases; bases outside gene matches: 1.

In DNA, the CDR3 is TGTGCCAGCAGCGTATTTTCCACCACCACAGATACGCAGTATTTT. Translating it yields CASSVFSTTTDTQYF. The rearrangement uses TRBV9 and TRBJ2-3; D gene unclear. This CDR3 has 15 amino acids. V shed 1 base and J shed 2 bases, with 11 bases lying between them. The V gene's germline CDR1 is SGDLS and CDR2 YYNGEE.

This clonotype was recorded a few times. The chain recombines TRBV7-2 with TRBJ1-1; perhaps TRBD1 as D (6 bases). The CDR3 has 11 amino acids. Germline loops: CDR1 SGHTA, CDR2 FQGNSA. The germline V and J ends were trimmed by 1 base and 11 bases, with 8 bases remaining between them. The CDR3 region is CASSLVGGAFF. The CDR3 DNA is TGTGCCAGCAGCTTAGTAGGGGGGGCTTTCTTT.

The gene calls are TRBV7-8 and TRBJ2-1, with a tentative D call TRBD2 (6 bases). The CDR3 is 17 residues long. The germline V and J ends were trimmed by 1 base and 0 bases, with 13 bases remaining between them. Germline V lookup: CDR1 SGHVS, CDR2 FQNEAQ. This CDR3 reads CASSLGGYGSSYNEQFF. CDR3 coding DNA: TGTGCCAGCAGCTTAGGCGGGTACGGGAGCTCCTACAATGAGCAGTTCTTC.

The chain is built from TRBV21-1 and TRBJ2-2; the listed D gene, TRBD1, was not tested against the DNA. TRBV21-1 is a known pseudogene. This CDR3 is built from 15 residues. CDR3 DNA: TGTGCCAGCAGCCCACGGACAGGGGCCACCGGGGAGCTGTTTTTT. Translating it yields CASSPRTGATGELFF.

The V and J genes are TRBV20-1 and TRBJ2-2; D is possibly TRBD2 (5 bases). The CDR3 runs to 16 residues. Germline values: CDR1 DFQATT, CDR2 SNEGSKA (reference sequence). The V gene lost 0 bases and the J gene lost 6 bases, with 17 bases spanning the gap. CDR3 bases: TGCAGTGCTAGAGATTCATCAGCGGCACACGCCGGGGAGCTGTTTTTT. It encodes CSARDSSAAHAGELFF.

The genes are TRBV12-3 or TRBV12-4 and TRBJ2-7; perhaps TRBD1 as D (5 bases). The CDR3 is 13 amino acids. Between the trimmed V and J ends, which lost 7 bases and 0 bases, there was a span of 10 bases. CDR3 nucleotides: TGTGCCAGCATGAGACAGAGCTCCTACGAGCAGTACTTC. Translation: CASMRQSSYEQYF.